This TCR beta chain was identified in a study of blood T cell repertoires in COVID-19. About the research overall: Sites in the United States, Italy and Spain provided acute and convalescent COVID-19 samples. In each case, the material was cDNA or gDNA derived from T cells, B-cell-depleted T cells, or PBMCs.

Produced via immunoSEQ multiplex PCR; TCRdb's table is partial and in-frame only. The table records hundreds of thousands of clones, around 86% of them present only once. The age range of participants was 18 to 89 years, with residence in some 25 US areas. Membership in each cohort depended on participant-reported clinical history. Material: PBMCs or T cells enriched from blood (not recorded which). The TCR comes from a man aged 35 to 55 who had recovered from COVID-19.

This CDR3 reads CASSLDRYTEAFF. CDR3 in DNA: TGTGCCAGCAGCTTGGACAGATACACTGAAGCTTTCTTT. The V and J genes are TRBV7-9 and TRBJ1-1; possible D gene TRBD1, 6 bases. This CDR3 is 13 amino acids long. Germline-derived CDR1 and CDR2 are SEHNR and FQNEAQ (reference sequence). V was pared by 3 bases and J by 3 bases, with 8 bases between.